This entry describes one TCR beta chain. What it binds is not known. The CDR3 sequence is 14 residues long. Germline loops: CDR1 LNHNV, CDR2 YYDKDF (reference sequence). Trimming pared 3 bases from V and 4 bases from J, leaving 11 bases between. TCRdb keeps only in-frame clones here, not all; method: immunoSEQ multiplex PCR. The sample yields around 1.9 million clones, 85% to 95% seen once. The data originate from a study of shared clonotypes between healthy human individuals. Overall study: Each donor had three CD4 naive, three CD4 memory, two CD8 naive and one CD8 memory plate. Study observations and caveats: Naive subsets, compared against memory subsets, generally had larger estimated richness values. Some naive CD4 clonotypes, 4% to 6%, turned up in common across several donors.

CD45RO negativity and positive selection for CCR7 defined naive CD8 cells, a population that excluded terminally differentiated effector memory CD45RA+ cells. V and J are TRBV15 and TRBJ2-3; D may be TRBD2 (5 bases). Specimen: naive CD8+ T cells from PBMCs. This TCR derives from a man aged 18 to 30 in good health. Some clones in this sample may be carry-over from other donors' samples. The CDR3, as DNA: TGTGCCACCAGCAGCCGAAGAGCGGCAGATACGCAGTATTTT. Protein sequence: CATSSRRAADTQYF.